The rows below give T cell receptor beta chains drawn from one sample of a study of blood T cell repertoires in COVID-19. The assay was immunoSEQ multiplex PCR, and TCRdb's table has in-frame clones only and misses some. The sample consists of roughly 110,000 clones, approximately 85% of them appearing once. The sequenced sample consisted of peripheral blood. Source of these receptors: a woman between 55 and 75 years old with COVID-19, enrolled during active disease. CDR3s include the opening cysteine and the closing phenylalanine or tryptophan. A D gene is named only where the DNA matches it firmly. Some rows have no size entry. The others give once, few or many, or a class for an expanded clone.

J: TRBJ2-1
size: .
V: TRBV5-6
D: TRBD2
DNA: TGTGCCAGCAGACGGTCGTTTAGCGGGGGCTACAATGAGCAGTTCTTC
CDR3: CASRRSFSGGYNEQFF

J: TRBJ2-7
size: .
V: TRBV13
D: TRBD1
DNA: TGTGCCAGCAGCTTAAGGGACAGGGGCTCCTACGAGCAGTACTTC
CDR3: CASSLRDRGSYEQYF

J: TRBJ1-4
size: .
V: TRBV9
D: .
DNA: TGTGCCAGCAGCGCGGGGGAAAAACTGTTTTTT
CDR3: CASSAGEKLFF

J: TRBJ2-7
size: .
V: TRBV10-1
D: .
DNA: TGCGCCAGCAGTGAGTCAGGCGGGGGCGAAGGGACCTACGAGCAGTACTTC
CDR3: CASSESGGGEGTYEQYF

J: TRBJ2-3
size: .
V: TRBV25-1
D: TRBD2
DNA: TGTGCCAGCACTAGCGGGGGAGACCCCGCGGCAGATACGCAGTATTTT
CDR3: CASTSGGDPAADTQYF

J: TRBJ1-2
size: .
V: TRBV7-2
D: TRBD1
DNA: TGTGCCAGCAGCTTAACGGGGACAGACTATAACTATGGCTACACCTTC
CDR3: CASSLTGTDYNYGYTF

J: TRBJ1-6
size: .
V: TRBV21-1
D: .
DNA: TGTGCCAGCAGCAAACCAAACGATTCTACCGGGGACAGGGGGCGAAGGGCACCCCTCCACTTT
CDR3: CASSKPNDSTGDRGRRAPLHF

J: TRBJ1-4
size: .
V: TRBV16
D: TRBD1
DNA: TGTGCCAGCAGCCTAAAAGCCGTCCCGGGACAGGGTTCTGCAACTAATGAAAAACTGTTTTTT
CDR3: CASSLKAVPGQGSATNEKLFF

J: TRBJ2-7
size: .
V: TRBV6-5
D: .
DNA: TGTGCCAGCAGTAAGAGGGAAAGGGACTACGAGCAGTACTTC
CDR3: CASSKRERDYEQYF

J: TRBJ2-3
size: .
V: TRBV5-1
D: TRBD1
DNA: TGCGCCAGCAGCTCGGGACAGGGCAAGGCAGATACGCAGTATTTT
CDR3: CASSSGQGKADTQYF

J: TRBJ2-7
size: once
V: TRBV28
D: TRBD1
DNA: TGTGCCAGCCTGGACAGGCCCTACGAGCAGTACTTC
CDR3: CASLDRPYEQYF

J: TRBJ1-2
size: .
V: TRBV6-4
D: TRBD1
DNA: TGTGCCAGCAGTCCCGACAGGGGGAATAGATATGGCTACACCTTC
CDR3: CASSPDRGNRYGYTF

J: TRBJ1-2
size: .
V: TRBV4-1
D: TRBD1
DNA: TGCGCCAGCAGCCAAGATTTTATAGGGGACAGGGGATTGAGGGGCTACACCTTC
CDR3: CASSQDFIGDRGLRGYTF

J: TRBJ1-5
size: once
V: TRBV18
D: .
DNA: TGTGCCAGCTCAAAATCGCCGGGGGAACGGAGTGGCAATCAGCCCCAGCATTTT
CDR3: CASSKSPGERSGNQPQHF

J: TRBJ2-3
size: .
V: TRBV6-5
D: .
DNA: TGTGCCAGCAGTTACTCACACTACACAGATACGCAGTATTTT
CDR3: CASSYSHYTDTQYF

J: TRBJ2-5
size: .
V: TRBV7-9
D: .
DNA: TGTGCCAGCAGCATGAACAGGGTTGGGGAGACCCAGTACTTC
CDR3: CASSMNRVGETQYF

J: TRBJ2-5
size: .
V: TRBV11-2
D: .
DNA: TGTGCCAGCAGCCCCACGGGGGCTAGCGGCGCGCAAGAGACCCAGTACTTC
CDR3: CASSPTGASGAQETQYF

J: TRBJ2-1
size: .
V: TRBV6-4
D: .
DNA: TGTGCCAGCAAAGCGTCCGGCCTTTCGTATGAGCAGTTCTTC
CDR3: CASKASGLSYEQFF

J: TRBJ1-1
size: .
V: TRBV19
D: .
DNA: TGTGCCAGTAGTTTCCGGGCTGAAGCTTTCTTT
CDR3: CASSFRAEAFF

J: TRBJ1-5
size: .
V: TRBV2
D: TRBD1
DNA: TGTGCCAGCAGGGCGACAGGGAACGTAATTAATCAGCCCCAGCATTTT
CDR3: CASRATGNVINQPQHF

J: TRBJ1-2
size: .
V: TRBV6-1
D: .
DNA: TGTGCCAGCAGTGACACTCGTAACTATGGCTACACCTTC
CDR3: CASSDTRNYGYTF

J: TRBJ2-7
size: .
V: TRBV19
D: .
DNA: TGTGCCAGTACCCTACAGATTGGACACTACGAGCAGTACTTC
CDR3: CASTLQIGHYEQYF

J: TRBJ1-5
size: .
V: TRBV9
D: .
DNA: TGTGCCAGCAGCGTTGGAAGGGAGACCGATAGCAATCAGCCCCAGCATTTT
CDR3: CASSVGRETDSNQPQHF

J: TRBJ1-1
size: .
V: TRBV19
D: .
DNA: TGTGCCAGTAGTATAGGGTTACCGGGACTGAACATGAACACTGAAGCTTTCTTT
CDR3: CASSIGLPGLNMNTEAFF

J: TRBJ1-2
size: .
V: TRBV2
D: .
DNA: TGTGCCAGCAGTGTTGCCGGCTATGGCTACACCTTC
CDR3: CASSVAGYGYTF

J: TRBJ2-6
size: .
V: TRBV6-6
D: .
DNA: TGTGCCAGCAGTACCCCGACGGGGGATGGGGCCAACGTCCTGACTTTC
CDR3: CASSTPTGDGANVLTF

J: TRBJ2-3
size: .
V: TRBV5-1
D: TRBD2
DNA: TGCGCCAGCAAGAATAGCGGGGGGTTCTCCACAGATACGCAGTATTTT
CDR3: CASKNSGGFSTDTQYF

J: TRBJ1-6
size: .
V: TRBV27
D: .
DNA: TGTGCCAGCAGTTTAGTGGGGCCTAGTTCACCCCTCCACTTT
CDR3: CASSLVGPSSPLHF

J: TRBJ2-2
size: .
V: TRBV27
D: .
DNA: TGTGCCAGCACCACCCTTGTTCGACTGGTCGGGGGGGAGCTGTTTTTT
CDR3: CASTTLVRLVGGELFF

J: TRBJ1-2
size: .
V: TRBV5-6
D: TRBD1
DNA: TGTGCCAGCAGCTTGGCTGTGGAGACAGGGGGCGATGGCTACACCTTC
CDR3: CASSLAVETGGDGYTF

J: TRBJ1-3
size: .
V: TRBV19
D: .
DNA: TGTGCCAGTACCTACACAGGGATCGGAAACACCATATATTTT
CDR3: CASTYTGIGNTIYF

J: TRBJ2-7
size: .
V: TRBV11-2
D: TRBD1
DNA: TGTGCCAGCAGCACCCACCGGGACAGGGAGTCCTACGAGCAGTACTTC
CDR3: CASSTHRDRESYEQYF

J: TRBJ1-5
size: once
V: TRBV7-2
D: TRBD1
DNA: TGTGCCAGCAGGGACAGGGTTAGCCAGCCCCAGCATTTT
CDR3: CASRDRVSQPQHF

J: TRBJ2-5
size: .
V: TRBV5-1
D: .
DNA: TGCGCCAGCAGCCCTGGGGGCAGCCAAGAGACCCAGTACTTC
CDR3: CASSPGGSQETQYF

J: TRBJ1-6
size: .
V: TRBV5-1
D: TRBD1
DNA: TGCGCCAGCAGGCCGGGGACAGGTGATCTCCACTTT
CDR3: CASRPGTGDLHF

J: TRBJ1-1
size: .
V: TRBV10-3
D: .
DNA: TGTGCCATCCGGGCCCGGACGGGCGGGGACACTGAAGCTTTCTTT
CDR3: CAIRARTGGDTEAFF

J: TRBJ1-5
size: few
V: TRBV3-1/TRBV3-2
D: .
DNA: TGTGCCAGCAGCCAAGAGGAGGGTTTCGGTCAGCCCCAGCATTTT
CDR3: CASSQEEGFGQPQHF

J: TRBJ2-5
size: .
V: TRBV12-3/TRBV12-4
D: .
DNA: TGTGCCAGCAGTTTTGAGGAGACCCAGTACTTC
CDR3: CASSFEETQYF

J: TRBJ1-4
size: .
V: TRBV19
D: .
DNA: TGTGCCAGTAGTATAGCCGCAGTGGCTAATGAAAAACTGTTTTTT
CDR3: CASSIAAVANEKLFF

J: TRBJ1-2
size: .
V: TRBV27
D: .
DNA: TGTGCCAGCAGGAGGTTCGGGAACTATGGCTACACCTTC
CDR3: CASRRFGNYGYTF

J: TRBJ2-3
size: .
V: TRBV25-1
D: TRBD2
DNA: TGTGCCAGCAGGGACCCACGGGGGGAACGCACAGATACGCAGTATTTT
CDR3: CASRDPRGERTDTQYF

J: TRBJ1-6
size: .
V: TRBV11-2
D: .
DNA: TGTGCCAGCAGCTTAGATCGGAGTAATTCACCCCTCCACTTT
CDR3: CASSLDRSNSPLHF

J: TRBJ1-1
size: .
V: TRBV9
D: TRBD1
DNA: TGTGCCAGCAGCCCCCGGACAGGCCTGAACACTGAAGCTTTCTTT
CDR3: CASSPRTGLNTEAFF

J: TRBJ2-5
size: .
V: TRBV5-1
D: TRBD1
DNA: TGCGCCAGCAGTGGGGGACAGGGGGAAGAGACCCAGTACTTC
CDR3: CASSGGQGEETQYF